This TCR beta chain emerged from a study of response to subunit inactivated influenza vaccine. Regarding the study as a whole: Authors suggested seasonal influenza vaccinations each recruit few new T cells.

As regards this clonotype: Its antigen is not identified.

MiXCR, applied by TCRdb to the RT-PCR reads, yields one record per CDR3 protein. The repertoire holds about 780,000 distinct CDR3 sequences, with about 18% as singletons. The CDR3 totals 15 residues. Per germline, CDR1 SGHTS and CDR2 YDEGEE. J gave up 5 bases and V 1 base, and 6 bases lay outside the gene matches. The sequencing here drew on PBMCs from blood, taken roughly 5 days after vaccination. The source of this sequence is a man aged 50-60 years who received an inactivated influenza vaccine. This chain connects TRBV5-8 to TRBJ2-3; 8 nucleotides line up with TRBD2. The CDR3: CASSLSSGPGDTQYF. The CDR3 nucleotides read TGTGCCAGCAGCTTGTCTAGCGGGCCAGGAGATACGCAGTATTTT.